Listed here are 9 T cell receptor beta chains from one sample, sequenced in a study of tumor-infiltrating lymphocytes in localized non-small cell lung cancer. The assay was immunoSEQ multiplex PCR, and TCRdb's table has in-frame clones only and misses some. The sample lists about 12,000 clones, roughly 64% occurring once. Sequencing was done on a sample of lung tumor tissue. Receptor source: a human donor with non-small cell lung cancer.

V and J are TRBV11-2 and TRBJ2-7; 14 nucleotides match TRBD2. The CDR3 spans 14 residues. Per the germline V gene, CDR1 is SGHAT and CDR2 is FQNNGV. After removal of 5 bases from V and 6 bases from J, the junction contained 3 bases not matched to a gene. In DNA, the CDR3 is TGTGCCAGCAGCCCGGGACTAGCGGGAGTCGAGCAGTACTTC. As protein: CASSPGLAGVEQYF.

J is TRBJ2-3 and V is TRBV30; 11 bases match TRBD2. The CDR3 extends over 15 amino acids. CDR1 is GTSNPN and CDR2 is SVGIG in the germline V gene (reference sequence). J lost 2 bases, V lost 3 bases, and 4 bases had no gene match. The CDR3 region has the DNA TGTGCCTGGAGACGGACTAGCGGGTCCACAGATACGCAGTATTTT. Protein product: CAWRRTSGSTDTQYF.

The V call is TRBV13, the J call TRBJ2-7; TRBD1 matches at 7 bases. V lost 5 bases, J lost 3 bases, and 7 bases stayed unmatched. This CDR3 contains 14 residues. The germline V gene has CDR1 PRHDT and CDR2 FYEKMQ (reference sequence). CDR3: CASSLPGQNYEQYF. The CDR3 region has the DNA TGTGCCAGCAGCCTACCGGGACAGAACTACGAGCAGTACTTC. The whole variable domain, filled in from reference TRBV13 and TRBJ2-7, reads AAGVIQSPRHLIKEKRETATLKCYPIPRHDTVYWYQQGPGQDPQFLISFYEKMQSDKGSIPDRFSAQQFSDYHSELNMSSLELGDSALYFCASSLPGQNYEQYFGPGTRLTVT.

The V call is TRBV7-2, the J call TRBJ2-7, with 9 bases aligning to TRBD2. CDR3 size: 15 residues. Germline V gene lookup returns CDR1 SGHTA and CDR2 FQGNSA. Trimming at V came to 1 base and at J to 2 bases, leaving 3 bases not matched to a gene. The CDR3 DNA is TGTGCCAGCAGCTTAGTAGGCGGGGGGGCCTACGAGCAGTACTTC. It encodes CASSLVGGGAYEQYF.

The chain recombines TRBV11-3 with TRBJ2-5; 13 nucleotides line up with TRBD2. Germline CDR1 and CDR2: SGHNT and YENEEA. The CDR3 is 18 residues long. J lost 0 bases, V lost 5 bases, and 9 bases had no gene match. CDR3 in DNA: TGTGCCAGCAGCCCCGGAGGACTAGCGGGGGACAACCAAGAGACCCAGTACTTC. Translated: CASSPGGLAGDNQETQYF.

The table lists this clone with a few counts. The rearrangement uses TRBV5-4 and TRBJ2-1; D is perhaps TRBD1 or TRBD2 (6 bases each). Trimming took 1 base from V and 7 from J, leaving 12 bases between them. This CDR3 is 14 amino acids long. Looked up from germline, CDR1 is SGHNT and CDR2 is YYREEE (reference sequence). CDR3 DNA sequence: TGTGCCAGCAGCTTGCACAGGGAGGTGAATGAGCAGTTCTTC. Protein product: CASSLHREVNEQFF.

This chain joins TRBV6-6 and TRBJ2-1; D is unclear. The CDR3 has 13 residues. CDR1 and CDR2 from the germline V gene are MNHNY and SVGAGI (reference sequence). With 9 bases removed from V and 0 bases from J, the gap between germline ends came to 9 bases. The CDR3 is CASTLSSYNEQFF. DNA for the CDR3: TGTGCCAGTACCCTAAGCTCCTACAATGAGCAGTTCTTC.

This clone was seen a single time. The chain links TRBV5-6 to TRBJ2-3; 7 bases fit TRBD1. This CDR3 is 18 amino acids long. The ends lost 3 bases at V and 0 bases at J; junction bases unmatched: 13. In germline, CDR1 is SGHDT, CDR2 YYEEEE. The CDR3 loop is CASSSPTTGLFSTDTQYF. DNA of the CDR3: TGTGCCAGCAGCTCCCCTACGACAGGGTTATTTAGCACAGATACGCAGTATTTT.

The chain links TRBV7-2 to TRBJ2-1; D not certain. This CDR3 is 11 amino acids long. Germline V gene data show CDR1 as SGHTA and CDR2 as FQGNSA. Trimming took 1 base from V and 14 from J, leaving 9 bases between them. The CDR3 DNA reads TGTGCCAGCAGCTTAGAGGGAATTAAGTTCTTC. Protein: CASSLEGIKFF.